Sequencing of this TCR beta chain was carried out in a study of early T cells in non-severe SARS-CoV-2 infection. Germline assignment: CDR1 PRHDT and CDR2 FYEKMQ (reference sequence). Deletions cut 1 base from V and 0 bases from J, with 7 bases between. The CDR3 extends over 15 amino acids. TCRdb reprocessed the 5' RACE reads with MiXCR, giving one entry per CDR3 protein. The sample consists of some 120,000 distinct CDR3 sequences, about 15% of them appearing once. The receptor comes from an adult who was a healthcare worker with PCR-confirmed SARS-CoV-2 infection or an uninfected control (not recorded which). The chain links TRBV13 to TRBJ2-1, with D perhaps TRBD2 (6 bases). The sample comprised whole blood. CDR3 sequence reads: CASSLERASYNEQFF. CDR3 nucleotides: TGTGCCAGCAGCTTAGAGCGGGCCTCCTACAATGAGCAGTTCTTC.